One T cell receptor beta chain is described in this entry. Its antigen is currently unknown. The entry originates in a study of T cells in Graves' hyperthyroidism and ophthalmopathy. The study's findings and limits: In blood, most of the thyroid clonotypes expanded above 0.001 were also present.

It was RNA transcripts that yielded the amplified TCR beta CDR3 regions. HTBI primers drove first-round RT-PCR of the TCR CDR3. MiXCR was run by TCRdb on the multiplex PCR reads, yielding one entry per CDR3 protein. The sample carries over 550,000 distinct CDR3 sequences, 16% recorded once. Trimming removed 6 bases from V and 9 bases from J, with 9 bases in between. This CDR3 has 12 residues. Lactation, pregnancy, other autoimmune disease or uncontrolled infection led to exclusion of patients. Diagnostic decisions used clinical symptoms, serum thyroxine and TRAb, thyroid ultrasound and orbital computed tomography. PBMCs were sourced from roughly 9.3 ml fresh peripheral blood.

What was sequenced was blood. This TCR derives from a woman aged 18-29 years with Graves' hyperthyroidism. The genes are TRBV12-3 or TRBV12-4 and TRBJ1-6; perhaps TRBD1 as D (6 bases). The chain's CDR3 is CASRGQISPLHF. In nucleotides, the CDR3 is TGTGCCAGCAGAGGACAGATTTCACCCCTCCACTTT.